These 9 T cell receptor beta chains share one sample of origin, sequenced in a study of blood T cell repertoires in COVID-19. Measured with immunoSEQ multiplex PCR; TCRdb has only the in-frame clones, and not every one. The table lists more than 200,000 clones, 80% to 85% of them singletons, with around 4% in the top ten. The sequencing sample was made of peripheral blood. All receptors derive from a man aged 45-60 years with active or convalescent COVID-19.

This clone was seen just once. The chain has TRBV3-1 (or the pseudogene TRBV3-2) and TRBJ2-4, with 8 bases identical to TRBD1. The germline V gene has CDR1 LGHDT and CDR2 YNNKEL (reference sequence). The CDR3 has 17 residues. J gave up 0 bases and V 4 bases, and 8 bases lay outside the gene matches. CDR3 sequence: CASSPSPTGVAKNIQYF. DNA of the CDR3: TGTGCCAGCAGCCCAAGCCCGACAGGGGTAGCCAAAAACATTCAGTACTTC.

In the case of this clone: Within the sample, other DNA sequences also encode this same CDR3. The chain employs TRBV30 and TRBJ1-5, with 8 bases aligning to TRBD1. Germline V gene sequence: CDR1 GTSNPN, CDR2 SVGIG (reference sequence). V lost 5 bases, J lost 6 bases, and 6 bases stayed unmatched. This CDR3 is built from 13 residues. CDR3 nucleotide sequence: TGTGCCTGGGGACAGGGCCTGAGTCAGCCCCAGCATTTT. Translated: CAWGQGLSQPQHF. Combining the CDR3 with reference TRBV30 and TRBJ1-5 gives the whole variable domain SQTIHQWPATLVQPVGSPLSLECTVEGTSNPNLYWYRQAAGRGLQLLFYSVGIGQISSEVPQNLSASRPQDRQFILSSKKLLLSDSGFYLCAWGQGLSQPQHFGDGTRLSIL.

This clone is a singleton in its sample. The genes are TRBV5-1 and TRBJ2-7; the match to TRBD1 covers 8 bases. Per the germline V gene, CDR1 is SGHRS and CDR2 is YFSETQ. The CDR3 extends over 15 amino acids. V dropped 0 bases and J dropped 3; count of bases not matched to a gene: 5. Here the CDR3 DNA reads TGCGCCAGCAGCTTGGCCGGGACAGGCATCTACGAGCAGTACTTC. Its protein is CASSLAGTGIYEQYF.

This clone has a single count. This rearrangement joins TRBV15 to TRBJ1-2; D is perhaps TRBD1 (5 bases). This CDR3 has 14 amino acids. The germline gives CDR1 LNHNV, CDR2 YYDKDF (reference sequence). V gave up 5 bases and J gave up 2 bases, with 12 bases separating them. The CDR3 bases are TGTGCCACCAGCCCCATGGGGGGGAACTATGGCTACACCTTC. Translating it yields CATSPMGGNYGYTF.

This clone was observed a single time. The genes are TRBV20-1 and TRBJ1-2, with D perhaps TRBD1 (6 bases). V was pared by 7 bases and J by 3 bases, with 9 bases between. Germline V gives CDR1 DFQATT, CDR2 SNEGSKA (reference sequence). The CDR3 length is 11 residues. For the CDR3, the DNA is TGCAGTGTTTACAGGGACTATGGCTACACCTTC. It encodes CSVYRDYGYTF.

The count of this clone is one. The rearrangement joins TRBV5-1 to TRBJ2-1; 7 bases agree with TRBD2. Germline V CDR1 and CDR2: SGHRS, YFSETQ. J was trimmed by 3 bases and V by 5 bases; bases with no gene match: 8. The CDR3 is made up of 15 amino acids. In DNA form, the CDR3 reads TGCGCCAGCAGTCTTTTGGGACTAAACTACAATGAGCAGTTCTTC. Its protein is CASSLLGLNYNEQFF.

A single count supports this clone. CDR3 DNA: TGTGCCAGCAGCTCCGACTACAGTTCCTACGAGCAGTACTTC. Residues: CASSSDYSSYEQYF. This chain links TRBV7-2 with TRBJ2-7; possibly TRBD2 for D (5 bases). Germline V gene lookup returns CDR1 SGHTA and CDR2 FQGNSA. The V gene lost 4 bases and the J gene lost 1 base, with 11 bases spanning the gap. This CDR3 has 14 residues.

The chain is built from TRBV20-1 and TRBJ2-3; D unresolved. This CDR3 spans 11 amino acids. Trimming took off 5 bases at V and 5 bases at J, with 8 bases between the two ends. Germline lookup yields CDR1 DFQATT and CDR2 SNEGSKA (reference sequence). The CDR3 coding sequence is TGCAGTGCTGTTCATCAAGATACGCAGTATTTT. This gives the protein CSAVHQDTQYF.

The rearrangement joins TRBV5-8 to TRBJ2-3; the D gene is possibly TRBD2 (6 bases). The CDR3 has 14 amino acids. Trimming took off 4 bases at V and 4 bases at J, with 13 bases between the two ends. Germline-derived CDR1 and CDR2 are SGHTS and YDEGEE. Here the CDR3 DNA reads TGTGCCAGCAGCCTCGGGACTTCCTCAGATACGCAGTATTTT. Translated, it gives CASSLGTSSDTQYF.